These 23 T cell receptor beta chains originate from one sample sequenced in a study of long-term antiretroviral therapy in people with HIV. Assay version v3.0 of immunoSEQ was used, and it was run at survey level. Some clones are missing from TCRdb's copy, which holds only in-frame ones; the method was immunoSEQ multiplex PCR. Of some 25,000 clones in the sample, roughly 80% are singletons; the top ten hold about 5.3%. This specimen consisted of unsorted PBMCs, obtained 0.7 years before starting antiretroviral therapy. The receptors here all came from a man aged 25-40 years with HIV.

The rearrangement uses TRBV11-2 and TRBJ2-5, with D possibly matching TRBD1 (5 bases). The CDR3 length is 15 residues. The germline gives CDR1 SGHAT, CDR2 FQNNGV. V lost 0 bases and J lost 8, with 16 bases in between. The CDR3 region has the DNA TGTGCCAGCAGCTTAGATCGACAGACCTCAGGAACCCAGTACTTC. Amino acid sequence: CASSLDRQTSGTQYF.

The CDR3 spells CASSPPSSPLHF. The CDR3 coding sequence is TGTGCCAGCAGTCCCCCCTCTTCACCCCTCCACTTT. The genes are TRBV6-6 and TRBJ1-6; D not resolved. Germline values: CDR1 MNHNY, CDR2 SVGAGI (reference sequence). CDR3 size: 12 residues. Between the trimmed V and J ends, which lost 5 bases and 9 bases, there was a span of 8 bases.

The chain joins TRBV9 to TRBJ2-3; possible D gene TRBD2, 6 bases. V was pared by 3 bases and J by 4 bases, with 18 bases between. Germline V gene data show CDR1 as SGDLS and CDR2 as YYNGEE. CDR3 length equals 16 residues. The CDR3 spells CASSAPKAGGPDTQYF. CDR3 coding DNA: TGTGCCAGCAGCGCCCCGAAAGCGGGCGGGCCAGATACGCAGTATTTT. The full variable domain, with the rest looked up from reference TRBV9 and TRBJ2-3, is DSGVTQTPKHLITATGQRVTLRCSPRSGDLSVYWYQQSLDQGLQFLIQYYNGEERAKGNILERFSAQQFPDLHSELNLSSLELGDSALYFCASSAPKAGGPDTQYFGPGTRLTVL.

The gene calls are TRBV30 and TRBJ2-3, with 8 bases aligning to TRBD2. CDR3 length: 13 amino acids. J lost 4 bases, V lost 8 bases, and 8 bases had no gene match. Germline V gene lookup returns CDR1 GTSNPN and CDR2 SVGIG (reference sequence). The CDR3 loop is CAHSVREADTQYF. The CDR3 DNA reads TGTGCCCACAGCGTGCGGGAGGCAGATACGCAGTATTTT.

The genes are TRBV5-4 and TRBJ2-2; 12 bases align to TRBD2. The J segment lost 3 bases and the V segment lost 3 bases, leaving 3 bases of the junction unmatched. CDR1 is SGHNT and CDR2 is YYREEE in the germline V gene (reference sequence). The CDR3 totals 16 residues. The CDR3 protein is CASSSRLAGDTGELFF. Here the CDR3 DNA reads TGTGCCAGCAGCTCGCGACTAGCGGGAGACACCGGGGAGCTGTTTTTT.

The sample holds one count of this clone. CDR3 coding DNA: TGTGCCAGCAGCTACAGGACAGAAAATTCACCCCTCCACTTT. Protein product: CASSYRTENSPLHF. The J gene is TRBJ1-6, the V gene TRBV7-2; possibly TRBD1 for D (6 bases). The CDR3 has 14 amino acids. Germline CDR1 reads SGHTA; CDR2 reads FQGNSA. V lost 4 bases and J lost 7, with 11 bases in between. The whole variable domain, remainder taken from reference TRBV7-2 and TRBJ1-6, is GAGVSQSPSNKVTEKGKDVELRCDPISGHTALYWYRQSLGQGLEFLIYFQGNSAPDKSGLPSDRFSAERTGGSVSTLTIQRTQQEDSAVYLCASSYRTENSPLHFGNGTRLTVT.

The chain links TRBV27 to TRBJ1-4; the D gene is possibly TRBD1 (5 bases). Germline CDR1 and CDR2: MNHEY and SMNVEV (reference sequence). The CDR3 covers 13 residues. Trimming took 6 bases from V and 5 from J, leaving 10 bases between them. CDR3 in amino acids: CASSRGHNEKLFF. The CDR3 coding sequence is TGTGCCAGCAGCCGGGGCCACAATGAAAAACTGTTTTTT.

This chain connects TRBV12-5 to TRBJ2-1, with 8 bases matching TRBD2. The CDR3 consists of 15 residues. V lost 5 bases to trimming and J lost 2 bases; unmatched junction nucleotides: 5. Germline V gene sequence: CDR1 LGHNT, CDR2 FRNRAP. CDR3 in DNA: TGTGCTAGTGGTCCCAAAGCGGGGGCCTACAATGAGCAGTTCTTC. Its translation: CASGPKAGAYNEQFF.

The chain combines TRBV5-1 with TRBJ2-3; 15 bases match TRBD2. Germline V gene data show CDR1 as SGHRS and CDR2 as YFSETQ. This CDR3 has 18 residues. The ends lost 4 bases at V and 0 bases at J; junction bases unmatched: 6. CDR3 in DNA: TGCGCCAGCAGCACCCGGACTAGCGGGAGGGCTAGCACAGATACGCAGTATTTT. The encoded protein is CASSTRTSGRASTDTQYF.

This CDR3 reads CASSSGLAGGTGELFF. In DNA form, the CDR3 reads TGTGCCAGCAGCTCCGGACTAGCGGGGGGAACCGGGGAGCTGTTTTTT. This chain links TRBV7-8 with TRBJ2-2; 14 positions agree with TRBD2. Germline CDR1 reads SGHVS; CDR2 reads FQNEAQ. This CDR3 is built from 16 residues. Germline trimming cut 4 bases from V and 5 bases from J; bases unmatched to any gene: 3.

In its sample, this clone was seen a few times. The DNA for the CDR3 is TGTGCCAGCAGCGGCAGGAATCAGCCCCAGCATTTT. Translating it yields CASSGRNQPQHF. The rearrangement joins TRBV7-6 to TRBJ1-5; no clear D. There are 12 residues in the CDR3. Germline V gene data show CDR1 as SGHVS and CDR2 as FNYEAQ. Trimming took off 5 bases at V and 4 bases at J, with 6 bases between the two ends.

This clone was detected only a few times. The chain carries TRBV2 and TRBJ2-7, with a possible D match to TRBD1 (6 bases). V was clipped by 5 bases and J by 1 base, with 9 bases between them. The length of the CDR3 is 13 residues. Germline V CDR1 and CDR2: SNHLY, FYNNEI. In DNA, the CDR3 is TGTGCCAGCAGTCAGGACAGTTCCTACGAGCAGTACTTC. Its translation: CASSQDSSYEQYF.

The J gene is TRBJ1-1, the V gene TRBV5-7, with D perhaps matching TRBD1 (6 bases). TRBV5-7 is an ORF for which the function is uncertain. The CDR3 sequence is 18 residues long. The V and J ends lost 3 bases and 0 bases respectively, with 21 bases between them. The chain's CDR3 is CASSSTGFGTRLNTEAFF. The CDR3 region has the DNA TGTGCCAGCAGCTCTACAGGGTTTGGGACGCGGCTGAACACTGAAGCTTTCTTT.

The CDR3 DNA sequence: TGCAGCGTTCGGTCTAGCGGGGGGGCAAGCACCGGGGAGCTGTTTTTT. Translation: CSVRSSGGASTGELFF. The chain links TRBV29-1 to TRBJ2-2; 12 nucleotides align to TRBD2. CDR1 is SQVTM, CDR2 ANQGSEA, per germline. Germline trimming cut 5 bases from V and 4 bases from J; bases unmatched to any gene: 8. The CDR3 runs to 16 residues.

Of note for this clone: Sequence at one end of the junction differs from germline and may be a read error. This sequence joins TRBV29-1 and TRBJ2-7, with 8 bases lining up with TRBD1. Germline assignment: CDR1 SQVTM and CDR2 ANQGSEA. The CDR3 length is 12 residues. The CDR3 nucleotides read TGCAGCGTTAAAGACAGGGGCGACGAGCAGTACTTC. This translates into CSVKDRGDEQYF.

This clone was seen only once. The V call is TRBV7-9, the J call TRBJ1-1; no clear D. CDR1 SEHNR and CDR2 FQNEAQ come from the germline V gene (reference sequence). This CDR3 comprises 14 residues. With 5 bases removed from V and 5 bases from J, the gap between germline ends came to 15 bases. DNA for the CDR3: TGTGCCAGCAGCCCGTGGGAGGGAAAGACTGAAGCTTTCTTT. Translation: CASSPWEGKTEAFF.

For the CDR3, the DNA is TGTGCCAGCAGTCCTGAGTTAGCTAACTATGGCTACACCTTC. It encodes CASSPELANYGYTF. J is TRBJ1-2 and V is TRBV6-6, with unresolved D. The CDR3 sequence is 14 residues long. The V gene lost 5 bases and the J gene lost 0 bases, with 10 bases spanning the gap. Germline loops: CDR1 MNHNY, CDR2 SVGAGI (reference sequence).

This clone was seen a handful of times. Here the CDR3 DNA reads TGTGCCAGCAGGGGGGATGGGGTTACGGACTATGGCTACACCTTC. This codes for CASRGDGVTDYGYTF. The rearrangement uses TRBV7-9 and TRBJ1-2, with a weak D call TRBD1 (5 bases). The germline V gene has CDR1 SEHNR and CDR2 FQNEAQ (reference sequence). Trimming shortened V by 6 bases and J by 3 bases, and 17 bases separated the two germline ends. This CDR3 has 15 amino acids.

This clone was found once. The rearrangement uses TRBV6-5 and TRBJ2-2; 8 nucleotides align to TRBD2. The trim removed 6 bases at V and 4 bases at J, leaving 4 bases unmatched. CDR1 MNHEY and CDR2 SVGAGI come from the germline V gene. The CDR3 is 14 residues long. The CDR3 DNA reads TGTGCCAGCAGGGGGGCGGGAGGCACCGGGGAGCTGTTTTTT. Translation gives CASRGAGGTGELFF.

V and J are TRBV2 and TRBJ1-3; the match to TRBD1 covers 9 bases. The CDR3 has 18 residues. V lost 5 bases, J lost 0 bases, and 11 bases stayed unmatched. Germline-derived CDR1 and CDR2 are SNHLY and FYNNEI. As DNA, the CDR3 is TGTGCCAGCAGTCGCCGGGACAGGGTTGCTTCCTCTGGAAACACCATATATTTT. This codes for CASSRRDRVASSGNTIYF. The variable domain in full, with the rest retrieved from reference TRBV2 and TRBJ1-3, is EPEVTQTPSHQVTQMGQEVILRCVPISNHLYFYWYRQILGQKVEFLVSFYNNEISEKSEIFDDQFSVERPDGSNFTLKIRSTKLEDSAMYFCASSRRDRVASSGNTIYFGEGSWLTVV.

This CDR3 is CASSFESSYNEQFF. The CDR3 DNA follows: TGTGCCAGTAGTTTTGAAAGCTCCTACAATGAGCAGTTCTTC. This chain joins TRBV19 and TRBJ2-1; D unresolved. V was clipped by 5 bases and J by 0 bases, with 8 bases between them. The CDR3 is 14 residues long. Germline-derived CDR1 and CDR2 are LNHDA and SQIVND (reference sequence).

This chain joins TRBV7-9 and TRBJ1-1; a weak D match, TRBD1 (6 bases). This CDR3 has 14 amino acids. CDR1 SEHNR and CDR2 FQNEAQ come from the germline V gene (reference sequence). Trimming shortened V by 3 bases and J by 1 base, and 9 bases separated the two germline ends. This CDR3 reads CASSFLDRNTEAFF. In nucleotides, the CDR3 is TGTGCCAGCAGCTTCTTGGACAGGAACACTGAAGCTTTCTTT.

The J gene is TRBJ1-6, the V gene TRBV25-1; perhaps TRBD1 as D (6 bases). V lost 6 bases and J lost 3, with 9 bases in between. This CDR3 region has 14 residues. CDR1 is MGHDK and CDR2 is SYGVNS in the germline V gene. The CDR3 DNA is TGTGCCAGCAGCGGACAGATCTATAATTCACCCCTCCACTTT. Translation: CASSGQIYNSPLHF. The variable domain in full, completed from reference TRBV25-1 and TRBJ1-6, reads EADIYQTPRYLVIGTGKKITLECSQTMGHDKMYWYQQDPGMELHLIHYSYGVNSTEKGDLSSESTVSRIRTEHFPLTLESARPSHTSQYLCASSGQIYNSPLHFGNGTRLTVT.